This TCR beta chain originates from a study of blood T cell repertoires in COVID-19. Study overall: From the United States, Italy and Spain came samples of acute and convalescent COVID-19. T cells, B-cell-depleted T cells, or PBMCs supplied cDNA or gDNA.

Authors' analysis steps: By means of reference gene primer amplification, nucleated cell counts were estimated. The table came from immunoSEQ multiplex PCR; TCRdb's copy has only in-frame clones and leaves some out. The V and J calls and clone size are taken from that table; D and trimming were inferred from the DNA. The sample lists some 150,000 clones, 80% to 90% occurring once. Germline V gene sequence: CDR1 GTSNPN, CDR2 SVGIG (reference sequence). This CDR3 contains 15 residues. The J segment lost 7 bases and the V segment lost 0 bases, leaving 6 bases of the junction unmatched. Sequencing was performed on peripheral blood. The receptor comes from a man aged 55-75 years with active or convalescent COVID-19. V usage is TRBV30 and J usage is TRBJ2-1, with 10 nucleotides matching TRBD2. The CDR3 sequence is CAWSVVAGGVNEQFF. DNA of the CDR3: TGTGCCTGGAGTGTGGTAGCGGGGGGTGTAAATGAGCAGTTCTTC.